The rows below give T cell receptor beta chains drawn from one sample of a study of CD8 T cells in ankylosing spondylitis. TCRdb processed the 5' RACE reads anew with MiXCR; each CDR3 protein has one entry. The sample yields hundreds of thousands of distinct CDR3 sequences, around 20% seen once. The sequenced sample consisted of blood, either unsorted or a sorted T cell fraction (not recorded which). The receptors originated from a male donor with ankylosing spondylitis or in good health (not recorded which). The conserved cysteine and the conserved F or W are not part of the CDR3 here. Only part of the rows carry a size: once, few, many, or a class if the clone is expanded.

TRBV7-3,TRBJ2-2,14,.,ASSHGQGGDTGELF
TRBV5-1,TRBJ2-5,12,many,ASSFSGMGETQY
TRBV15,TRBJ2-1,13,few,ATSRAGGPDNEQF
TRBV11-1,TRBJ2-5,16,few,ASSLGWTGNNDQETQY
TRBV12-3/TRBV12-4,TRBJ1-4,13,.,ASSLRGATNEKLF
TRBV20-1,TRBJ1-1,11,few,SAREQGFTEAF
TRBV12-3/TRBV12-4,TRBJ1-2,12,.,ASSPTGDLYGYT
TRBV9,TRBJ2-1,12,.,ASSVGGRLNEQF
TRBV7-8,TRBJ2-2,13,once,ASSIRDRATGELF
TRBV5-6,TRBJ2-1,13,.,ASSTGQGLGYEQF
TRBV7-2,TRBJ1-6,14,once,ASSREGGNLNSPLH
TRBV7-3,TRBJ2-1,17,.,ASSPTGGPPGRTYNEQF
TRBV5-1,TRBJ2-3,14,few,ASSSGLAGGRDTQY
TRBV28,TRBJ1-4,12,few,ASSLHPTNEKLF
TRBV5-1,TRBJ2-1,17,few,ASSFYEGLGAGLKNEQF
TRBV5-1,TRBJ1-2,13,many,ASSFGTDSNYGYT
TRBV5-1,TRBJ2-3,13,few,ASSLGQTDTDTQY
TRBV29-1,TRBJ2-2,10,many,SVSRTTGELF
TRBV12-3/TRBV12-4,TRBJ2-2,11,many,ASKNRGTGELF
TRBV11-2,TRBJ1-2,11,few,ASRRDRVDGYT
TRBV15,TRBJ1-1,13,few,ATSRALEANTEAF
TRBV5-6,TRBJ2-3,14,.,ASSLVGTGGSDTQY
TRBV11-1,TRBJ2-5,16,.,ASSLRTGDGLKFETQY